The clone carrying this T cell receptor beta chain was counted a single time. Its antigen remains unidentified. Primers for the PCR totalled 60 Vbeta and 13 Jbeta. Using immunoSEQ multiplex PCR, the repertoire was profiled, and TCRdb retains in-frame clones only, with some absent. Among roughly 230,000 clones listed, approximately 91% were seen once. The sample belongs to a study of cytomegalovirus exposure and HLA in healthy donors. Overall study results and limits: The study flagged some 180 TCR beta chains as cytomegalovirus-associated.

Germline CDR1 reads ENHRY; CDR2 reads SYGVKD. V dropped 6 bases and J dropped 8 bases, with 13 bases sitting between them. This CDR3 has 13 amino acids. The source material was PBMCs. The origin of this receptor is a girl under 10 years old in good health and CMV-seronegative. The rearrangement uses TRBV10-3 and TRBJ1-4; possible D gene TRBD1, 5 bases. In DNA, the CDR3 is TGTGCCATCAGGACAGCAACCGACGAAAAACTGTTTTTT. It specifies CAIRTATDEKLFF.